This T cell receptor beta chain is drawn from a study of T cells in women clearing cervical HPV infection. Broader study findings: A classifier using richness and V gene abundances reached an AUC of 0.83.

CDR3 length equals 15 residues. V lost 5 bases, J lost 2 bases, and 7 bases stayed unmatched. Per germline, CDR1 SGHVS and CDR2 FQNEAQ. Method: immunoSEQ multiplex PCR; TCRdb's copy keeps in-frame clones and lacks some. This table lists some 30,000 clones. To note about this clone: As yet, its antigen is unknown. The read halts 3 residues ahead of the CDR3 end, with the missing end drawn from the germline J gene.

The source material was blood buffy coat. The chain links TRBV7-8 to TRBJ2-7, with 9 bases lining up with TRBD1. The TCR sequence derives from a woman between 18 and 75 years old with a cervical HPV16 infection that either progressed to CIN3+ or cleared (not recorded which). This CDR3 reads CASSLGQGPAYEQYF. Partial CDR3 DNA: TGTGCCAGCAGCCTGGGACAGGGACCGGCCTACGAG.